This T cell receptor (beta chain) was recorded in a study of vaccination and CD4 T cells after COVID-19. Study details: The post-COVID samples were taken a median about three months after diagnosis, anywhere from 35 to 161. Ranging from 14 to 241, the interval between dose two and post-vaccine sampling had a median of 72 days.

Germline V gene sequence: CDR1 SGHDN, CDR2 FVKESK. The CDR3 has 17 residues. The V and J ends lost 3 bases and 0 bases, in that order; junction bases with no gene match: 9. The Oncomine TCR Beta short-read assay generated sequence data from the DNA of cultured CD4+ T cells. Extraction of genomic DNA was performed on cultured CD4+ T cells. Each CDR3 protein gets one entry after TCRdb re-called the PCR reads with MiXCR. The repertoire holds about 18,000 distinct CDR3 sequences, roughly three fifths seen once, with about 7.4% in the top ten. Treatment here: approximately 9-day PBMC culture with coronavirus spike peptide pools or control peptides (ViraFEST assay). Half the medium was exchanged for fresh IL-2 medium on days 3 and 7. This clonotype was picked up a small number of times. Its cognate antigen is unknown.

The sequenced sample consisted of CD4+ T cells from blood, cultured in vitro. The receptor was isolated from a human donor who had recovered from COVID-19. V is TRBV14 and J is TRBJ2-7, with 9 bases identical to TRBD2. CDR3 in DNA: TGTGCCAGCAGCCAGGTGACTAGCGGTCTAAGCTCCTACGAGCAGTACTTC. Amino acid sequence: CASSQVTSGLSSYEQYF.